The 22 T cell receptor beta chains given below trace back to one sample, sequenced in a study of blood T cell repertoires in COVID-19. Clones were sequenced by immunoSEQ multiplex PCR, and TCRdb holds only the in-frame ones, with some missing. Counted here are around 290,000 clones, about 93% occurring once; the ten biggest clones make up 1.1%. Sequencing input: PBMCs or T cells enriched from blood (not recorded which). The receptors originated from a woman in her twenties or thirties who had recovered from COVID-19.

The chain has TRBV23-1 and TRBJ2-1; 8 nucleotides agree with TRBD1. TRBV23-1 is recorded as an ORF, its role being uncertain. Trimming took 0 bases from V and 2 from J; bases not matched to a gene: 12. The length of the CDR3 is 19 residues. Written as DNA, the CDR3 is TGCGCCAGCAGTCAATCTGAGTATGGCAGGACAGGGACCTACAATGAGCAGTTCTTC. As protein: CASSQSEYGRTGTYNEQFF.

This clone appeared a single time. The chain has TRBV9 and TRBJ2-1, with 8 bases that match TRBD2. The CDR3 covers 14 residues. In germline, CDR1 is SGDLS, CDR2 YYNGEE. V lost 0 bases, J lost 6 bases, and 2 bases stayed unmatched. The CDR3 protein is CASSVAGTSNEQFF. CDR3 DNA sequence: TGTGCCAGCAGCGTAGCCGGGACTAGCAATGAGCAGTTCTTC.

The chain has TRBV12-3 or TRBV12-4 and TRBJ2-7; maybe TRBD2 (5 bases). CDR3 size: 13 residues. The ends were cut back, 2 bases at V and 6 bases at J, with 11 bases in the middle. CDR3 sequence reads: CASSLRDEGEQYF. DNA for the CDR3: TGTGCCAGCAGTTTAAGAGATGAGGGCGAGCAGTACTTC.

Here the CDR3 DNA reads TGTGCCAGCAGCTCACCAAGTTCGGGGAAGTATGGCTACACCTTC. Protein product: CASSSPSSGKYGYTF. The genes are TRBV5-5 and TRBJ1-2; unclear D gene. V lost 3 bases and J 5 bases, leaving 17 bases between the germline ends. The CDR3 has 15 residues. CDR1 and CDR2 from the germline V gene are SGHKS and YYEKEE (reference sequence).

This clone was counted once. V and J are TRBV28 and TRBJ1-2, with D perhaps matching TRBD1 (6 bases). From germline, CDR1 is MDHEN and CDR2 SYDVKM. V was pared by 4 bases and J by 2 bases, with 14 bases between. CDR3 length: 15 residues. The DNA of the CDR3 is TGTGCCAGCAGTTCGCCGCAGGGGCCCAACTATGGCTACACCTTC. Translated, it gives CASSSPQGPNYGYTF.

This clone has only one observation. DNA of the CDR3: TGTGCCAGCAGTTTTCTTTCCACGGGGAGGGGTACTGAAGCTTTCTTT. Protein product: CASSFLSTGRGTEAFF. The rearrangement links TRBV6-2 or TRBV6-3 to TRBJ1-1; D is perhaps TRBD1 (5 bases). V lost 4 bases to trimming and J lost 5 bases, with 20 bases between them. CDR3 length: 16 amino acids. Germline-derived CDR1 and CDR2 are MNHEY and SVGEGT.

Of note for this clone: Relative to the germline gene, one junction end is altered; a read error may explain this. The gene calls are TRBV12-3 or TRBV12-4 and TRBJ1-1, with D possibly matching TRBD1 (6 bases). This CDR3 contains 13 residues. The CDR3 coding sequence is TGTGCCAGCAGTTTAGCCAGGGACACGGAAGCTTTCTTT. It specifies CASSLARDTEAFF.

The chain employs TRBV20-1 and TRBJ2-5, with D possibly being TRBD2 (6 bases). V was trimmed by 3 bases and J by 2 bases, leaving 13 bases between them. Germline CDR1 is DFQATT and CDR2 is SNEGSKA (reference sequence). CDR3 length: 14 residues. The CDR3 DNA is TGCAGTGCTAGTCCTCTAGCGCAACAAGAGACCCAGTACTTC. Its protein is CSASPLAQQETQYF.

This chain uses TRBV27 with TRBJ2-3, with 8 positions matching TRBD2. V lost 2 bases, J lost 2 bases, and 3 bases stayed unmatched. CDR3 length: 15 residues. CDR1 and CDR2 from the germline V gene are MNHEY and SMNVEV (reference sequence). The CDR3 is CASSLGGRNTDTQYF. DNA of the CDR3: TGTGCCAGCAGTTTAGGCGGGAGGAACACAGATACGCAGTATTTT.

The gene calls are TRBV30 and TRBJ1-1; 7 bases match TRBD1. This CDR3 has 14 residues. Looked up from germline, CDR1 is GTSNPN and CDR2 is SVGIG (reference sequence). The V and J ends lost 3 bases and 0 bases, in that order; junction bases with no gene match: 4. CDR3 sequence: CAWRWDRLNTEAFF. The DNA for the CDR3 is TGTGCCTGGAGATGGGACAGACTGAACACTGAAGCTTTCTTT.

The rearrangement joins TRBV29-1 to TRBJ1-1, with D maybe TRBD1 (5 bases). Per germline, CDR1 SQVTM and CDR2 ANQGSEA. The length of the CDR3 is 12 residues. With 3 bases removed from V and 7 bases from J, the gap between germline ends came to 12 bases. The CDR3 loop is CSVDARVGEAFF. CDR3 nucleotides: TGCAGCGTTGACGCCAGGGTGGGTGAAGCTTTCTTT.

This clone was detected once. V usage is TRBV28 and J usage is TRBJ1-1; D possibly corresponds to TRBD1 (6 bases). This CDR3 comprises 15 residues. Trimming removed 3 bases from V and 1 base from J, with 12 bases in between. In germline, CDR1 is MDHEN, CDR2 SYDVKM. CDR3 bases: TGTGCCAGCAGTTTTCTGGGGGCGGCGAACACTGAAGCTTTCTTT. Its protein product is CASSFLGAANTEAFF.

The chain carries TRBV28 and TRBJ2-7; possible D gene TRBD1, 6 bases. Looked up from germline, CDR1 is MDHEN and CDR2 is SYDVKM. The germline V and J ends were trimmed by 5 bases and 2 bases, with 13 bases remaining between them. The CDR3 is 14 amino acids. The CDR3, as DNA: TGTGCCAGCAGTCCGGGACACCCCCCCTACGAGCAGTACTTC. Translation: CASSPGHPPYEQYF.

The V gene is TRBV6-2 or TRBV6-3, the J gene TRBJ2-7, with 10 bases that match TRBD2. Germline V gene lookup returns CDR1 MNHEY and CDR2 SVGEGT. V shed 0 bases, J shed 5 bases, and the junction held 13 bases outside the gene matches. The CDR3 length is 18 residues. The CDR3 DNA is TGTGCCAGCAGTTACTCTCGGCTAGCGGGAGAATCGTACCACGAGCAGTACTTC. The encoded protein is CASSYSRLAGESYHEQYF.

CDR3: CASRQREGTDTQYF. CDR3 nucleotide sequence: TGCGCCAGCAGACAGCGGGAGGGCACAGATACGCAGTATTTT. The chain is built from TRBV5-1 and TRBJ2-3, with TRBD2 identical over 9 bases. The germline V gene encodes CDR1 SGHRS and CDR2 YFSETQ. CDR3 length: 14 residues. With V trimmed by 5 bases and J by 1 base, 2 bases remained unmatched.

J is TRBJ2-7 and V is TRBV11-2; D possibly corresponds to TRBD1 (7 bases). CDR3 size: 17 residues. Trimming took 1 base from V and 1 from J, leaving 17 bases between them. CDR1 SGHAT and CDR2 FQNNGV come from the germline V gene. CDR3 loop: CASSLGPVAGGSYEQYF. The CDR3 DNA is TGTGCCAGCAGCTTAGGCCCGGTGGCAGGGGGGTCCTACGAGCAGTACTTC.

CDR3 protein: CASSPLVGESSYNSPLHF. DNA for the CDR3: TGTGCCAGCAGTCCCTTGGTAGGGGAAAGCTCCTATAATTCACCCCTCCACTTT. The chain carries TRBV2 and TRBJ1-6, with a weak D call TRBD1 (5 bases). V lost 5 bases to trimming and J lost 0 bases, with 17 bases between them. CDR1 SNHLY and CDR2 FYNNEI come from the germline V gene. The CDR3 spans 18 residues.

V usage is TRBV5-1 and J usage is TRBJ1-3; tentatively, D is TRBD1 (6 bases). Trimming pared 2 bases from V and 1 base from J, leaving 13 bases between. The CDR3 has 16 amino acids. Germline CDR1 SGHRS, CDR2 YFSETQ. The chain's CDR3 is CASSFPRGGSGNTIYF. Here the CDR3 DNA reads TGCGCCAGCAGCTTTCCCAGGGGAGGGTCTGGAAACACCATATATTTT. Full variable domain (rest looked up from reference TRBV5-1 and TRBJ1-3): KAGVTQTPRYLIKTRGQQVTLSCSPISGHRSVSWYQQTPGQGLQFLFEYFSETQRNKGNFPGRFSGRQFSNSRSEMNVSTLELGDSALYLCASSFPRGGSGNTIYFGEGSWLTVV.

V is TRBV19 and J is TRBJ2-7; 8 positions match TRBD2. The CDR3 runs 12 residues. Looked up from germline, CDR1 is LNHDA and CDR2 is SQIVND (reference sequence). V lost 7 bases, J lost 7 bases, and 6 bases stayed unmatched. The CDR3 loop reads CASNSGRQEQYF. The DNA of the CDR3 is TGTGCCAGTAACAGCGGGAGACAAGAGCAGTACTTC.

This chain uses TRBV7-9 with TRBJ1-6; 7 bases agree with TRBD1. With V trimmed by 6 bases and J by 9 bases, 11 bases remained unmatched. Germline-derived CDR1 and CDR2 are SEHNR and FQNEAQ (reference sequence). This CDR3 has 15 amino acids. The CDR3 bases are TGTGCCAGCAGTCGAACACAGGGGCCGAGTTCACCCCTCCACTTT. As protein: CASSRTQGPSSPLHF.

V usage is TRBV9 and J usage is TRBJ2-2; D is possibly TRBD2 (5 bases). This CDR3 contains 15 residues. CDR1 is SGDLS, CDR2 YYNGEE, per germline. Trimming left V 3 bases short and J 5 bases short, with 14 bases between. The CDR3 reads CASSEGRRGTGELFF. In nucleotides, the CDR3 is TGTGCCAGCAGCGAGGGTAGACGGGGAACCGGGGAGCTGTTTTTT. Using reference TRBV9 and TRBJ2-2 for the parts outside the CDR3, the full variable domain is DSGVTQTPKHLITATGQRVTLRCSPRSGDLSVYWYQQSLDQGLQFLIQYYNGEERAKGNILERFSAQQFPDLHSELNLSSLELGDSALYFCASSEGRRGTGELFFGEGSRLTVL.

Of note for this clone: This sample includes further DNA sequences coding for the same CDR3. The chain has TRBV5-1 and TRBJ2-2; D not resolved. The CDR3 totals 13 residues. Trimming pared 0 bases from V and 5 bases from J, leaving 5 bases between. Germline CDR1 SGHRS, CDR2 YFSETQ. CDR3 region: CASSLVTTGELFF. In nucleotides, the CDR3 is TGCGCCAGCAGCTTGGTTACAACCGGGGAGCTGTTTTTT.